What follows are 28 T cell receptor beta chains derived from one specimen sequenced in a study of T cell responses to AZD1222 COVID-19 vaccine. Assay: immunoSEQ multiplex PCR; the TCRdb copy retains only in-frame clones and omits some. The sample holds about 180,000 clones, 85% to 95% seen once. The sequences come from peripheral blood, collected 28 days after the second AZD1222 dose. The receptors stem from an adult who received the AZD1222 COVID-19 vaccine.

V usage is TRBV10-1 and J usage is TRBJ2-1; 10 bases match TRBD2. The V segment lost 3 bases and the J segment 3 bases; nucleotides outside the gene matches: 5. The CDR3 runs to 16 residues. Germline CDR1 and CDR2: WNHNN and SYGVQD (reference sequence). Written as DNA, the CDR3 is TGCGCCAGCAGTGACCCTAGCGGGAGAGGCTACAATGAGCAGTTCTTC. It is translated as CASSDPSGRGYNEQFF.

This rearrangement joins TRBV2 to TRBJ2-2; TRBD2 matches 11 bases. The germline gives CDR1 SNHLY, CDR2 FYNNEI. With 2 bases clipped from V and 2 bases from J, the junction kept 10 bases outside the gene matches. The CDR3 runs to 19 residues. The CDR3 DNA reads TGTGCCAGCAGTGAACATACGGGACTAGCGGCGCAAAACACCGGGGAGCTGTTTTTT. Its protein is CASSEHTGLAAQNTGELFF. The whole variable domain, remainder taken from reference TRBV2 and TRBJ2-2, is EPEVTQTPSHQVTQMGQEVILRCVPISNHLYFYWYRQILGQKVEFLVSFYNNEISEKSEIFDDQFSVERPDGSNFTLKIRSTKLEDSAMYFCASSEHTGLAAQNTGELFFGEGSRLTVL.

The chain uses TRBV7-9 and TRBJ1-1; no clear D. Trimming cost V 4 bases and J 3 bases, with 6 bases left between them. The CDR3 loop spans 12 amino acids. Germline V gives CDR1 SEHNR, CDR2 FQNEAQ (reference sequence). CDR3 region: CASSYQDTEAFF. In DNA form, the CDR3 reads TGTGCCAGCAGCTACCAGGACACTGAAGCTTTCTTT.

This chain connects TRBV18 to TRBJ2-2, with a possible D match to TRBD2 (5 bases). The V end lost 4 bases, the J end lost 0 bases, and 9 bases lay between the germline ends. This CDR3 spans 15 amino acids. Per the germline V gene, CDR1 is KGHSH and CDR2 is LQKENI. CDR3 coding DNA: TGTGCCAGCTCACAAACTAGTACGAACACCGGGGAGCTGTTTTTT. Protein product: CASSQTSTNTGELFF. Together with reference TRBV18 and TRBJ2-2, the CDR3 gives the full variable domain: NAGVMQNPRHLVRRRGQEARLRCSPMKGHSHVYWYRQLPEEGLKFMVYLQKENIIDESGMPKERFSAEFPKEGPSILRIQQVVRGDSAAYFCASSQTSTNTGELFFGEGSRLTVL.

V gene TRBV30 combines with J gene TRBJ1-6, with D possibly matching TRBD1 (5 bases). V dropped 8 bases and J dropped 6 bases, with 14 bases sitting between them. The CDR3 has 13 amino acids. Germline V gene data show CDR1 as GTSNPN and CDR2 as SVGIG (reference sequence). CDR3 in DNA: TGTGCCGGGACGACAGCGATTAATTCACCCCTCCACTTT. Translated, it gives CAGTTAINSPLHF.

The rearrangement joins TRBV18 to TRBJ2-7; 7 bases map to TRBD2. The trim removed 3 bases at V and 5 bases at J, leaving 4 bases unmatched. There are 13 residues in the CDR3. Germline V gene data show CDR1 as KGHSH and CDR2 as LQKENI. As DNA, the CDR3 is TGTGCCAGCTCACCTCGCACTAGCGACGAGCAGTACTTC. Protein sequence: CASSPRTSDEQYF.

This clone appeared once. The chain recombines TRBV19 with TRBJ1-1; perhaps TRBD1 as D (5 bases). The V end lost 1 base, the J end lost 2 bases, and 8 bases lay between the germline ends. There are 14 residues in the CDR3. CDR1 is LNHDA, CDR2 SQIVND, per germline (reference sequence). The CDR3 region has the DNA TGTGCCAGTAGTATAGGGGACTTTAACACTGAAGCTTTCTTT. It specifies CASSIGDFNTEAFF.

This chain links TRBV9 with TRBJ1-1; D is ambiguous. Germline values: CDR1 SGDLS, CDR2 YYNGEE. The CDR3 is made up of 14 amino acids. The ends were cut back, 2 bases at V and 4 bases at J, with 12 bases in the middle. CDR3: CASSVGEPFTEAFF. CDR3 sequence (DNA): TGTGCCAGCAGCGTCGGGGAACCTTTCACTGAAGCTTTCTTT.

This chain links TRBV28 with TRBJ2-5; 7 nucleotides line up with TRBD2. Germline V gene data show CDR1 as MDHEN and CDR2 as SYDVKM. V lost 4 bases, J lost 3 bases, and 2 bases stayed unmatched. There are 13 residues in the CDR3. This CDR3 reads CASSYAGEETQYF. The CDR3, as DNA: TGTGCCAGCAGTTATGCGGGAGAAGAGACCCAGTACTTC.

V gene TRBV19 combines with J gene TRBJ2-7; D gene ambiguous. Trimming took 8 bases from V and 6 from J, leaving 17 bases between them. The V gene's germline CDR1 is LNHDA and CDR2 SQIVND (reference sequence). The CDR3 is made up of 13 amino acids. CDR3 amino acids: CASAASLSGEQYF. The CDR3 DNA sequence: TGTGCCAGTGCCGCCAGCCTGTCCGGCGAGCAGTACTTC.

The chain combines TRBV6-5 with TRBJ1-1, with D maybe TRBD1 (6 bases). The germline CDR1 and CDR2 sequences are MNHEY and SVGAGI. This CDR3 comprises 16 residues. V was pared by 3 bases and J by 1 base, with 15 bases between. The CDR3 loop reads CASSYAGHLPNTEAFF. The CDR3 DNA sequence: TGTGCCAGCAGTTATGCGGGACACCTTCCGAACACTGAAGCTTTCTTT.

The rearrangement joins TRBV10-1 to TRBJ1-3; tentatively, D is TRBD1 (5 bases). The CDR3 totals 16 residues. V was shortened by 10 bases and J by 3 bases, with 22 bases between the two germline ends. Germline-derived CDR1 and CDR2 are WNHNN and SYGVQD (reference sequence). The CDR3 reads CATPRGGGICGNTIYF. The CDR3 DNA sequence: TGCGCCACCCCGAGGGGTGGGGGAATATGTGGAAACACCATATATTTT.

The chain recombines TRBV27 with TRBJ2-1, with D uncertain. This CDR3 is built from 13 residues. V shed 0 bases and J shed 6 bases, with 6 bases lying between them. Germline CDR1 reads MNHEY; CDR2 reads SMNVEV (reference sequence). In DNA form, the CDR3 reads TGTGCCAGCAGTTTATCTCCTAGCAATGAGCAGTTCTTC. Translation: CASSLSPSNEQFF.

V usage is TRBV7-6 and J usage is TRBJ1-3, with TRBD1 matching over 7 bases. This CDR3 contains 13 residues. Losses at the gene ends were 4 bases for V and 3 bases for J; bases not matched to a gene: 0. Germline V gene data show CDR1 as SGHVS and CDR2 as FNYEAQ. For the CDR3, the DNA is TGTGCCAGCAGCTGGACAGGTGGAAACACCATATATTTT. Residues: CASSWTGGNTIYF.

The chain recombines TRBV11-2 with TRBJ2-5; no definite D call. V lost 0 bases and J 9 bases, leaving 5 bases between the germline ends. This CDR3 is built from 11 residues. The germline V gene encodes CDR1 SGHAT and CDR2 FQNNGV. DNA for the CDR3: TGTGCCAGCAGCTTAGATTCCCCCCAGTACTTC. Residues: CASSLDSPQYF.

The chain joins TRBV4-3 to TRBJ2-7, with 7 bases that match TRBD1. CDR1 is LGHNA, CDR2 YSLEER, per germline. After removal of 1 base from V and 4 bases from J, the junction contained 4 bases not matched to a gene. The CDR3 runs to 14 residues. The CDR3 loop is CASSQGAGGYEQYF. Written as DNA, the CDR3 is TGCGCCAGCAGCCAAGGGGCAGGGGGATACGAGCAGTACTTC.

The chain carries TRBV28 and TRBJ1-5; possibly TRBD1 for D (6 bases). Germline CDR1 MDHEN, CDR2 SYDVKM. This CDR3 is 18 amino acids long. V was shortened by 4 bases and J by 0 bases, with 19 bases between the two germline ends. CDR3: CASSSLGGRPYSNQPQHF. In DNA form, the CDR3 reads TGTGCCAGCAGTTCCCTGGGGGGGCGTCCTTATAGCAATCAGCCCCAGCATTTT. The entire variable domain, with the rest obtained from reference TRBV28 and TRBJ1-5, is as follows: DVKVTQSSRYLVKRTGEKVFLECVQDMDHENMFWYRQDPGLGLRLIYFSYDVKMKEKGDIPEGYSVSREKKERFSLILESASTNQTSMYLCASSSLGGRPYSNQPQHFGDGTRLSIL.

The chain links TRBV6-5 to TRBJ1-5; no clear D gene. V lost 0 bases, J lost 4 bases, and 7 bases lay in between. Germline CDR1 reads MNHEY; CDR2 reads SVGAGI. The CDR3 runs to 14 residues. CDR3 region: CASSYSRANQPQHF. CDR3 nucleotide sequence: TGTGCCAGCAGTTACTCGAGGGCAAATCAGCCCCAGCATTTT.

V gene TRBV7-2 combines with J gene TRBJ2-5, with D tentatively TRBD1 (5 bases). Trimming took 5 bases from V and 3 from J, leaving 16 bases between them. The germline V gene has CDR1 SGHTA and CDR2 FQGNSA. This CDR3 spans 15 amino acids. The CDR3 loop is CASSTGHRVKETQYF. The DNA of the CDR3 is TGTGCCAGCAGCACTGGACATAGGGTCAAAGAGACCCAGTACTTC.

The V call is TRBV5-1, the J call TRBJ1-3, with 7 bases lining up with TRBD1. CDR3 length: 14 amino acids. From germline, CDR1 is SGHRS and CDR2 YFSETQ. Trimming took 4 bases from V and 4 from J; bases not matched to a gene: 5. The CDR3 sequence: CASSPGTVGNTIYF. DNA for the CDR3: TGCGCCAGCAGCCCCGGGACAGTAGGAAACACCATATATTTT.

CDR3 amino acids: CASRRDSTGTGELFF. CDR3 sequence (DNA): TGTGCCAGCAGGAGGGACAGCACGGGGACCGGGGAGCTGTTTTTT. The chain links TRBV6-5 to TRBJ2-2; 7 positions match TRBD1. From germline, CDR1 is MNHEY and CDR2 SVGAGI. This CDR3 comprises 15 residues. V trimming: 6 bases; J trimming: 5 bases; junction bases outside the gene matches: 9.

The chain has TRBV2 and TRBJ2-3; the D call may be TRBD1 or TRBD2 (5 bases each). This CDR3 has 14 residues. V dropped 8 bases and J dropped 2 bases, with 14 bases sitting between them. The V gene's germline CDR1 is SNHLY and CDR2 FYNNEI. The CDR3 sequence is CASGGGAITDTQYF. The CDR3 bases are TGTGCCAGCGGGGGTGGGGCCATCACAGATACGCAGTATTTT.

The chain combines TRBV28 with TRBJ1-5, with D unclear. The CDR3 has 12 residues. Germline V CDR1 and CDR2: MDHEN, SYDVKM. The V gene lost 7 bases and the J gene lost 5 bases, with 9 bases spanning the gap. The CDR3 loop is CASNLLHQPQHF. CDR3 nucleotide sequence: TGTGCCAGCAACCTTCTTCATCAGCCCCAGCATTTT.

This chain connects TRBV9 to TRBJ1-4; no firm D call. CDR3 length: 18 residues. V lost 0 bases, J lost 8 bases, and 23 bases lay in between. The germline gives CDR1 SGDLS, CDR2 YYNGEE. CDR3 coding DNA: TGTGCCAGCAGCGTAGTCGGTGGCCAAGGCCGCTTCTCCGAAAAACTGTTTTTT. Amino acid sequence: CASSVVGGQGRFSEKLFF.

The J gene is TRBJ1-1, the V gene TRBV7-6, with 9 bases identical to TRBD1. Germline CDR1 and CDR2: SGHVS and FNYEAQ. V trimming: 5 bases; J trimming: 4 bases; junction bases outside the gene matches: 8. The CDR3 spans 15 residues. The CDR3 loop reads CASSRTTGGGTEAFF. The CDR3 coding sequence is TGTGCCAGCAGCCGCACTACAGGGGGCGGCACTGAAGCTTTCTTT.

This clone was picked up one time. The gene calls are TRBV4-1 and TRBJ1-1; D perhaps matches TRBD1 (6 bases). Trimming cost V 4 bases and J 1 base, with 10 bases left between them. The CDR3 totals 14 residues. Germline CDR1 is MGHRA and CDR2 is YSYEKL. DNA for the CDR3: TGCGCCAGCAGCCCCGACAGGACGAACACTGAAGCTTTCTTT. Its translation: CASSPDRTNTEAFF.

The chain uses TRBV18 and TRBJ2-7, with TRBD2 matching 14 bases. Germline lookup yields CDR1 KGHSH and CDR2 LQKENI. Trimming at V came to 3 bases and at J to 3 bases, leaving 19 bases not matched to a gene. The CDR3 contains 21 residues. As DNA, the CDR3 is TGTGCCAGCTCACCGACTTTAGGAGTAACAGGGACTAGCGGGGGCATCTACGAGCAGTACTTC. Protein product: CASSPTLGVTGTSGGIYEQYF.

V and J are TRBV19 and TRBJ2-3; TRBD2 matches 13 bases. This CDR3 has 14 residues. The ends lost 4 bases at V and 15 bases at J; junction bases unmatched: 10. Germline values: CDR1 LNHDA, CDR2 SQIVND (reference sequence). CDR3 region: CASSKGLAGAPRYF. The DNA of the CDR3 is TGTGCCAGTAGTAAAGGACTAGCGGGAGCCCCTCGTTATTTT.